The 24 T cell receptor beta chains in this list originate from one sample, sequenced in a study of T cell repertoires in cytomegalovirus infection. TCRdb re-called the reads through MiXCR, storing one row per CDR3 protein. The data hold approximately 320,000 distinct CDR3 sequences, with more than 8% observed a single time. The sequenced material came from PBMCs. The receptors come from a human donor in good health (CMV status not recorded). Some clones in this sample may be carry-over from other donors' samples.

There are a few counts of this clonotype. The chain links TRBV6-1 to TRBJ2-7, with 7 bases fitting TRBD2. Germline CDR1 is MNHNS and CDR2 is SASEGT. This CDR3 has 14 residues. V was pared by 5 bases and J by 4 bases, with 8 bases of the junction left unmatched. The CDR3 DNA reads TGTGCCAGCAGTCCAAGGGAAGCGGGGTACGAGCAGTACTTC. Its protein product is CASSPREAGYEQYF.

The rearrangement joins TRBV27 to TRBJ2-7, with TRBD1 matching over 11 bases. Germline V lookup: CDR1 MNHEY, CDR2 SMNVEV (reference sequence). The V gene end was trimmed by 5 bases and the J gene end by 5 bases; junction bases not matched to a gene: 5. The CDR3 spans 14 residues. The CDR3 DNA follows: TGTGCCAGCAGTCCAGGGACAGGGGGAAACGAGCAGTACTTC. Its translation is CASSPGTGGNEQYF.

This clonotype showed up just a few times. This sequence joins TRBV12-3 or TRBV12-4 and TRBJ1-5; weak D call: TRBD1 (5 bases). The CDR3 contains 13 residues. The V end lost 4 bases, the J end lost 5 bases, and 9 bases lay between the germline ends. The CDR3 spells CASSSGGYQPQHF. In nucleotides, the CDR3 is TGTGCCAGCAGTTCTGGGGGGTATCAGCCCCAGCATTTT.

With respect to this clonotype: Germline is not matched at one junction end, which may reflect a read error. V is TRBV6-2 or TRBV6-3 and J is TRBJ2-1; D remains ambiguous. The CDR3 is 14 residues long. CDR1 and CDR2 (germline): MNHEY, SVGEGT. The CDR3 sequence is CASTLPQINNEQFF. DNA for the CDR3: TGTGCCAGCACACTTCCTCAGATAAACAATGAGCAGTTCTTT.

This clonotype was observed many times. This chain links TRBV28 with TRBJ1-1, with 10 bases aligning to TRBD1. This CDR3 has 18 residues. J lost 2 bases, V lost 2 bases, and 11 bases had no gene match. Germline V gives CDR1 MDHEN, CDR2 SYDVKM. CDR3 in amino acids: CASSLSWAGQGLNTEAFF. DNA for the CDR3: TGTGCCAGCAGTTTAAGTTGGGCGGGACAGGGGCTTAACACTGAAGCTTTCTTT.

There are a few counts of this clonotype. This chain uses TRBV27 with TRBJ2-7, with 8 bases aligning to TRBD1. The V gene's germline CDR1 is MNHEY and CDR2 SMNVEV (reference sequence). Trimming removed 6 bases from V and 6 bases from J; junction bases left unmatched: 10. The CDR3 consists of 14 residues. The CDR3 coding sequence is TGTGCCAGCAGGTGGACAGGGAATTTCGGCGAGCAGTACTTC. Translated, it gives CASRWTGNFGEQYF.

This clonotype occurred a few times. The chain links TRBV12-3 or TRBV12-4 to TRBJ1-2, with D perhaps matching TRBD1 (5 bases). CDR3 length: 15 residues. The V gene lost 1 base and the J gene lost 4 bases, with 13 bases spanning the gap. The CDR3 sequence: CASSLVGGTGYGYTF. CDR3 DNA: TGTGCCAGCAGTTTAGTTGGGGGGACCGGCTATGGCTACACCTTC.

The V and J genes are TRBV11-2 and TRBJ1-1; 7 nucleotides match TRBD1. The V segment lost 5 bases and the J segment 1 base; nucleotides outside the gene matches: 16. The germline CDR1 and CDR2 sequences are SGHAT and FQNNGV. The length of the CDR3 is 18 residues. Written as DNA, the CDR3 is TGTGCCAGCAGCCCCGCCGGGACAGCCCTTATGGGGAACACTGAAGCTTTCTTT. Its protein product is CASSPAGTALMGNTEAFF.

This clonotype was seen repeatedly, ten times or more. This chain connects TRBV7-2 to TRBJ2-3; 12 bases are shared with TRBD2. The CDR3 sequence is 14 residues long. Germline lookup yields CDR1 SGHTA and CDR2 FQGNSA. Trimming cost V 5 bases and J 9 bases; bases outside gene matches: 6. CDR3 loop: CASSPSGGGWTQYF. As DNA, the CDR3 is TGTGCCAGCAGCCCTAGCGGGGGGGGATGGACGCAGTATTTT.

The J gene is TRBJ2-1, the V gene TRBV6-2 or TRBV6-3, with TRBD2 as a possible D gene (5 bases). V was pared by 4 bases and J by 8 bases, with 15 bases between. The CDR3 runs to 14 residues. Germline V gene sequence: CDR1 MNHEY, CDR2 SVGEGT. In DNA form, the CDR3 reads TGTGCCAGCAGTTTTTCGGGAATCAGCTATGAGCAGTTCTTC. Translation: CASSFSGISYEQFF.

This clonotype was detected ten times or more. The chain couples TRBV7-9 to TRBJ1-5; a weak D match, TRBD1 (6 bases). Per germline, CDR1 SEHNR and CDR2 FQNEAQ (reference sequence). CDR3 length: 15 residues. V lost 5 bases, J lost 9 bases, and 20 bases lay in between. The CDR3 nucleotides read TGTGCCAGCAGCGAGGGAACGGCAGGGGCCCCGCCCCAGCATTTT. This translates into CASSEGTAGAPPQHF.

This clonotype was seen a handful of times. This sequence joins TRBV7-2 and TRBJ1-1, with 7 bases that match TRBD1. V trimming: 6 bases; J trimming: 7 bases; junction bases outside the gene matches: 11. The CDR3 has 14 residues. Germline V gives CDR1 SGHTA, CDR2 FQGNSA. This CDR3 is CASRLRQGPSEAFF. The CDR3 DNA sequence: TGTGCCAGCAGACTAAGACAGGGTCCGAGTGAAGCTTTCTTT.

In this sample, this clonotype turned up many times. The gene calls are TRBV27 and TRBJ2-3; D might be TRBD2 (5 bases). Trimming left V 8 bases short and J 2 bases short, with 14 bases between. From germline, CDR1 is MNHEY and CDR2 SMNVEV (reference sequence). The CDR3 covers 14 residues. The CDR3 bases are TGTGCCAGCGCGGGCTCCCGCTACACAGATACGCAGTATTTT. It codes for CASAGSRYTDTQYF.

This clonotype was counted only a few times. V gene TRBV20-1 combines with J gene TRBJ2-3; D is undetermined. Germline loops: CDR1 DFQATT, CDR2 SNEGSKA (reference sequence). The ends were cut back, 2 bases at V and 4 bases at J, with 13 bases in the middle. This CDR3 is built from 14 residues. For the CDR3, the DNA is TGCAGTGCTAGAAGCATGGGGAATTCAGATACGCAGTATTTT. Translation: CSARSMGNSDTQYF.

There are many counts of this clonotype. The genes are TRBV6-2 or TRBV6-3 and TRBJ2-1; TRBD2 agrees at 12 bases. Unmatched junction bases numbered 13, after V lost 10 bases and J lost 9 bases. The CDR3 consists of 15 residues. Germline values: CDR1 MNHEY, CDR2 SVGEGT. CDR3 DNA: TGTGCCACCTCGACCGGACTAGCGGGATTAGGTGAGCAGTTCTTC. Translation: CATSTGLAGLGEQFF.

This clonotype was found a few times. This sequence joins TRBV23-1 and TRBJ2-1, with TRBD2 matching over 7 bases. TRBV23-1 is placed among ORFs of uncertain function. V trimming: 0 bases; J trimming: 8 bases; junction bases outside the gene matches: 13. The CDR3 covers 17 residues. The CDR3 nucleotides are TGCGCCAGCAGTCAATCGAATGAGAGCGGGATTTGGGATGAGCAGTTCTTC. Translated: CASSQSNESGIWDEQFF.

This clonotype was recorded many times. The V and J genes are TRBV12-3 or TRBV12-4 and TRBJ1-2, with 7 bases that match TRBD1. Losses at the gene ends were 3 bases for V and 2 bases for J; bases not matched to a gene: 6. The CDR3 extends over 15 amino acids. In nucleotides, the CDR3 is TGTGCCAGCAGTTTGGAGGGGGCGCGGAACTATGGCTACACCTTC. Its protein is CASSLEGARNYGYTF.

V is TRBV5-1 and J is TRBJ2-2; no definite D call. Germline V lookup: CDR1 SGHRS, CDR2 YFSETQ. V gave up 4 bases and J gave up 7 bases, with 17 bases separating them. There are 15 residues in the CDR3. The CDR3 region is CASSPATGLVGELFF. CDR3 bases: TGCGCCAGCAGCCCAGCGACGGGCCTCGTCGGGGAGCTGTTTTTT.

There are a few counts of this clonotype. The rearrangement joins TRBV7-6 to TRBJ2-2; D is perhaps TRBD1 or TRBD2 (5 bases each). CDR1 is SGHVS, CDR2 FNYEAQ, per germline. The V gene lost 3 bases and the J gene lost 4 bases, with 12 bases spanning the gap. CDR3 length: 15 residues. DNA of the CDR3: TGTGCCAGCAGCTTGGTGGCTGGGACCACCGGGGAGCTGTTTTTT. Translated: CASSLVAGTTGELFF.

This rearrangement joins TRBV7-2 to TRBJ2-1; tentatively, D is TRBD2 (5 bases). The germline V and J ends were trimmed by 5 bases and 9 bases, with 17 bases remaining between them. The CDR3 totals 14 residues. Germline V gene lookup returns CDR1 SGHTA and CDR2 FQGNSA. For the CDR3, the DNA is TGTGCCAGCAGCCCTCGCTTTCTAGCTCCTGAGCAGTTCTTC. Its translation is CASSPRFLAPEQFF. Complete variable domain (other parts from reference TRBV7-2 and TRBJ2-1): GAGVSQSPSNKVTEKGKDVELRCDPISGHTALYWYRQSLGQGLEFLIYFQGNSAPDKSGLPSDRFSAERTGGSVSTLTIQRTQQEDSAVYLCASSPRFLAPEQFFGPGTRLTVL.

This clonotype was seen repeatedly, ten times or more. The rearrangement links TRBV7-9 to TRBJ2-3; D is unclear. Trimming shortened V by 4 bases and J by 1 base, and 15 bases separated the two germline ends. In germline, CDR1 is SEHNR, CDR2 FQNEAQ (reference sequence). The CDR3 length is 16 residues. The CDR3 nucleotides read TGTGCCAGCAGCTCCGGACCGGTTGGTGGCACAGATACGCAGTATTTT. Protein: CASSSGPVGGTDTQYF.

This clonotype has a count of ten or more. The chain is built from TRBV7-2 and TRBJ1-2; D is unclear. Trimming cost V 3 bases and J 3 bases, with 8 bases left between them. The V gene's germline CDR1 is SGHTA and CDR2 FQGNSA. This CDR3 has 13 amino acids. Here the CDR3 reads CASSFGSDYGYTF. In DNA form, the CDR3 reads TGTGCCAGCAGCTTTGGTAGTGACTATGGCTACACCTTC.

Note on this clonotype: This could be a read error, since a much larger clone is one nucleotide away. Here the CDR3 reads CTSSSIPASGSPPETQYF. DNA for the CDR3: TGTACCAGCAGTTCCATCCCCGCTAGCGGGAGCCCACCAGAGACCCAGTACTTC. The rearrangement links TRBV27 to TRBJ2-5, with 10 bases lining up with TRBD2. The germline V gene has CDR1 MNHEY and CDR2 SMNVEV (reference sequence). This CDR3 is built from 18 residues.

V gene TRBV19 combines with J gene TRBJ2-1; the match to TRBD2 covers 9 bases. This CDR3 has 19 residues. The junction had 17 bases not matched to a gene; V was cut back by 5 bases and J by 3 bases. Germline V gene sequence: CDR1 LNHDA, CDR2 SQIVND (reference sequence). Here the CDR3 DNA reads TGTGCCAGTAGTCACGACCCGACTAGCGGTTGGGCTGTCTACAATGAGCAGTTCTTC. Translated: CASSHDPTSGWAVYNEQFF.